This TCR beta chain is from a study of breast tumors, draining lymph nodes, adjacent tissues. General study results and limits: Tumor and nontumor repertoires were significantly more similar in luminal-like than in basal-like breast cancer. Data fit most tumor T cells coming from lymph node, expanding in tumor. Tumors had less TCR diversity than lymph nodes, more than nontumor tissue.

Germline V gives CDR1 DFQATT, CDR2 SNEGSKA (reference sequence). The CDR3 has 13 amino acids. This clonotype was observed many times. The antigen is undetermined. Mismatch with germline at one junction end may stem from a read error. One entry per CDR3 protein results from TCRdb running MiXCR on the multiplex PCR reads. In the table there are some 140,000 distinct CDR3 sequences, 21% of which are singletons. The lymph nodes were axillary draining lymph nodes from breast cancer patients. Sequencing used axillary lymph node tissue. The rearrangement uses TRBV20-1 and TRBJ1-6; D is ambiguous. This clonotype was obtained from a female donor with breast cancer. Some clones in this sample may be carry-over from other donors' samples. The CDR3 is CSARDHIRTTVAF. As DNA, the CDR3 is TGCAGTGCTAGAGATCACATACGTACTACTGTGGCCTTT.